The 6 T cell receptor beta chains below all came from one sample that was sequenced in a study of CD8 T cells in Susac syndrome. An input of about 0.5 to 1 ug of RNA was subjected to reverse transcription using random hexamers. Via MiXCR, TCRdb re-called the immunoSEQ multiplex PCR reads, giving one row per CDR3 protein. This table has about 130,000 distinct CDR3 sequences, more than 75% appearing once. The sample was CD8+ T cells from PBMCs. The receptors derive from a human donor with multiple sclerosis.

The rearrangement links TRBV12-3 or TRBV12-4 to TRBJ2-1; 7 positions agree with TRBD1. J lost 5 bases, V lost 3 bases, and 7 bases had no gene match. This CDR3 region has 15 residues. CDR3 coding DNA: TGTGCCAGCAGTTTTGGGACAGAAAGAGACAATGAGCAGTTCTTC. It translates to CASSFGTERDNEQFF.

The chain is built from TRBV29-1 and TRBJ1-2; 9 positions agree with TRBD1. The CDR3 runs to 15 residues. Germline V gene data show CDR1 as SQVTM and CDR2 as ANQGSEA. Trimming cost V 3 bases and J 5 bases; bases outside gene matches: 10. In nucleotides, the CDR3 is TGCAGCGTTGAGGATAACAGGGGGCGCTGGTATGGCTACACCTTC. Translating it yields CSVEDNRGRWYGYTF.

In DNA, the CDR3 is TGCGCCAGCAGCCAAGTCTCGTCGAACACTGAAGCTTTCTTT. Translation gives CASSQVSSNTEAFF. V gene TRBV4-1 combines with J gene TRBJ1-1; D is uncertain. Germline V gene lookup returns CDR1 MGHRA and CDR2 YSYEKL. This CDR3 spans 14 amino acids. Trimming took off 1 base at V and 1 base at J, with 7 bases between the two ends.

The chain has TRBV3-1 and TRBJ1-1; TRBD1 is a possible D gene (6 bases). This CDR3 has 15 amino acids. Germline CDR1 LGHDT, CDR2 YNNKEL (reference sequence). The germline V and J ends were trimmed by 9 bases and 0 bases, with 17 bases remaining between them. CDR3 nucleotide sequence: TGTGCCAGTTCTGAGAGGGGGGACATGAACACTGAAGCTTTCTTT. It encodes CASSERGDMNTEAFF.

Written as DNA, the CDR3 is TGTGCCCCCAGCTCAGGGAGAACTGCCTACGAGCAGTACTTC. This sequence encodes CAPSSGRTAYEQYF. This chain uses TRBV7-3 with TRBJ2-7, with D perhaps being TRBD1 or TRBD2 (5 bases each). The V end lost 11 bases, the J end lost 2 bases, and 19 bases lay between the germline ends. Germline V gene data show CDR1 as SGHTA and CDR2 as FQGTGA. The CDR3 has 14 residues.

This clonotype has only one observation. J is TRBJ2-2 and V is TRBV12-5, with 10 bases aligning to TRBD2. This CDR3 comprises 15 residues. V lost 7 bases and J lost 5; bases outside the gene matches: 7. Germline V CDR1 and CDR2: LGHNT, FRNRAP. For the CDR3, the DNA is TGTGCTAGTGCCCTAGCGGGAGTCGCAACCGGGGAGCTGTTTTTT. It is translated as CASALAGVATGELFF. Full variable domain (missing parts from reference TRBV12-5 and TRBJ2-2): DARVTQTPRHKVTEMGQEVTMRCQPILGHNTVFWYRQTMMQGLELLAYFRNRAPLDDSGMPKDRFSAEMPDATLATLKIQPSEPRDSAVYFCASALAGVATGELFFGEGSRLTVL.